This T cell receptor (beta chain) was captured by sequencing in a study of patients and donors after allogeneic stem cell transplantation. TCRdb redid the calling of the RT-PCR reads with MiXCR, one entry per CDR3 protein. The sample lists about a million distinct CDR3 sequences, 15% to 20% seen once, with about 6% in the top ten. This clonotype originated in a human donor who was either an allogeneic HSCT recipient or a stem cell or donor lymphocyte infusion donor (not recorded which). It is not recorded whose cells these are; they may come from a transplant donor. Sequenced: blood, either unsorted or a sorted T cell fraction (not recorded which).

The CDR3 DNA reads as TGCAGTGCTAGAGGGGAGAGAACAGATACGCAGTATTTT. Protein product: CSARGERTDTQYF. The chain is built from TRBV20-1 and TRBJ2-3; possibly TRBD2 for D (5 bases). The CDR3 sequence is 13 residues long. V shed 1 base and J shed 3 bases, with 8 bases lying between them. Germline CDR1 is DFQATT and CDR2 is SNEGSKA (reference sequence).